These 6 T cell receptor beta chains originate from one sample sequenced in a study of shared T cell receptors in the human thymus. Measured with immunoSEQ multiplex PCR; TCRdb has only the in-frame clones, and not every one. This repertoire shows 540,000 or so clones, 70% to 80% found once; its top ten account for more than 0.01%. The data were also submitted as part of a second study, on human thymus T cells.

Material: thymocytes. All receptors derive from a boy younger than two with a congenital heart defect.

J is TRBJ1-4 and V is TRBV5-6, with D possibly TRBD1 on 5 matching bases. Trimming removed 0 bases from V and 4 bases from J, with 7 bases in between. Germline-derived CDR1 and CDR2 are SGHDT and YYEEEE. This CDR3 contains 14 residues. The CDR3 loop is CASSLEGLNEKLFF. CDR3 in DNA: TGTGCCAGCAGCTTGGAGGGACTTAATGAAAAACTGTTTTTT.

CDR3 amino acids: CASSQTLTGSSYEQYF. The CDR3 region has the DNA TGTGCCAGCAGCCAAACCTTGACAGGGTCCTCCTACGAGCAGTACTTC. The rearrangement joins TRBV7-9 to TRBJ2-7; 7 bases are a match to TRBD1. Trimming cost V 5 bases and J 0 bases; bases outside gene matches: 10. The V gene's germline CDR1 is SEHNR and CDR2 FQNEAQ (reference sequence). The CDR3 has 16 residues.

This clone was detected only a few times. The CDR3 nucleotides are TGTGCCAGCTCACGGAGCGGGAGCCTCGGGACCGGGGAGCTGTTTTTT. Protein product: CASSRSGSLGTGELFF. The V call is TRBV18, the J call TRBJ2-2; 8 bases match TRBD2. V lost 4 bases to trimming and J lost 5 bases; unmatched junction nucleotides: 9. The germline gives CDR1 KGHSH, CDR2 LQKENI. This CDR3 comprises 16 residues.

V is TRBV7-8 and J is TRBJ2-7; unclear D gene. The CDR3 totals 15 residues. Trimming removed 1 base from V and 6 bases from J, with 16 bases in between. Germline-derived CDR1 and CDR2 are SGHVS and FQNEAQ. This CDR3 reads CASSLDKSWRFEQYF. The CDR3 DNA reads TGTGCCAGCAGCTTAGACAAGTCATGGCGGTTCGAGCAGTACTTC.

This chain connects TRBV15 to TRBJ2-7; D possibly corresponds to TRBD2 (6 bases). Germline loops: CDR1 LNHNV, CDR2 YYDKDF (reference sequence). V was pared by 8 bases and J by 0 bases, with 17 bases between. The CDR3 is 15 amino acids. The chain's CDR3 is CATRPTASDSYEQYF. The CDR3 DNA follows: TGTGCCACCCGCCCCACGGCTAGCGACTCCTACGAGCAGTACTTC. Full variable domain (missing parts from reference TRBV15 and TRBJ2-7): DAMVIQNPRYQVTQFGKPVTLSCSQTLNHNVMYWYQQKSSQAPKLLFHYYDKDFNNEADTPDNFQSRRPNTSFCFLDIRSPGLGDTAMYLCATRPTASDSYEQYFGPGTRLTVT.

The chain carries TRBV28 and TRBJ2-1, with 13 bases aligning to TRBD2. V trimming: 5 bases; J trimming: 0 bases; junction bases outside the gene matches: 7. CDR1 is MDHEN and CDR2 is SYDVKM in the germline V gene. The CDR3 is made up of 18 amino acids. In nucleotides, the CDR3 is TGTGCCAGCAGTCCAGAGACTAGCGGGAGGCTCTCCTACAATGAGCAGTTCTTC. This translates into CASSPETSGRLSYNEQFF.